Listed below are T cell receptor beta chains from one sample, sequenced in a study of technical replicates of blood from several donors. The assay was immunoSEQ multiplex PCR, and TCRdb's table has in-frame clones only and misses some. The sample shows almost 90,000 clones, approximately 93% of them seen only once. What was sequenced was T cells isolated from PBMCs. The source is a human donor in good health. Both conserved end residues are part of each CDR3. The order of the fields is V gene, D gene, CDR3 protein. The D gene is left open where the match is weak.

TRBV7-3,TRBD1,CASSLEDRGRSGVNTEAFF
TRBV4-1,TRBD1,CASSRGQGSGANVLTF
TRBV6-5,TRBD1,CASSRQGASNQPQHF
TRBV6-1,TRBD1,CASSEAHRGPDTQYF
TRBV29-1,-,CSAPTGGGVYGYTF
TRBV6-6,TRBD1,CASSYSGTGATDTQYF
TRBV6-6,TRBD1,CASRSGTGHYEQYF
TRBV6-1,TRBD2,CASGPAGSSYEQYF
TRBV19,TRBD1,CASTRTSTGQGIRETQYF
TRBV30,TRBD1,CAWMGKDRGRSTNEKLFF
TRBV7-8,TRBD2,CASSPGLAATDTQYF
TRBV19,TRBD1,CASTDQGQGLYEQYF
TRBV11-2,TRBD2,CASSFQGGKAAQYF
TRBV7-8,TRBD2,CASSLGLAGGPSYEQYF
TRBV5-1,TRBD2,CASSLVGGGRETQYF
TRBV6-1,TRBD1,CASSARQGGYTF
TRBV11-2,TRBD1,CASSFRGTGLNEKLFF
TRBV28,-,CASRATVIEQYF
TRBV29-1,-,CSAGTDTQYF
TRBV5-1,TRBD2,CASSPELAGVTDTQYF
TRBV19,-,CASSAWDTGWATNEKLFF
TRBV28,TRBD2,CASSLSVVAGEQFF